The 30 T cell receptor beta chains reported below all come from one sample, sequenced in a study of cytomegalovirus exposure and HLA in healthy donors. Profiling relied on immunoSEQ multiplex PCR, and the TCRdb table lists in-frame clones only, not all of them. The sample records about 170,000 clones, over 85% being singletons. The sample comprised PBMCs. The receptor set was obtained from a woman aged 18-29 years in good health and CMV-seropositive.

The rearrangement joins TRBV6-5 to TRBJ2-7, with 13 bases matching TRBD2. From germline, CDR1 is MNHEY and CDR2 SVGAGI. This CDR3 is 16 amino acids long. Trimming at V came to 0 bases and at J to 3 bases, leaving 2 bases not matched to a gene. The CDR3 here is CASSYSGLAGNYEQYF. The CDR3 DNA sequence: TGTGCCAGCAGTTACTCGGGACTAGCGGGAAACTACGAGCAGTACTTC.

V and J are TRBV5-6 and TRBJ1-1; TRBD1 matches at 9 bases. Germline V lookup: CDR1 SGHDT, CDR2 YYEEEE. Trimming cost V 7 bases and J 4 bases; bases outside gene matches: 2. The CDR3 is 12 residues long. CDR3 bases: TGTGCCAGCGCACAGGGGGCCACTGAAGCTTTCTTT. Protein: CASAQGATEAFF.

V is TRBV28 and J is TRBJ2-7, with TRBD2 matching 7 bases. Trimming took 1 base from V and 3 from J; bases not matched to a gene: 12. Germline assignment: CDR1 MDHEN and CDR2 SYDVKM. The length of the CDR3 is 17 residues. The CDR3 region has the DNA TGTGCCAGCAGTTTATTCTCGGGGAAGACGGGAGGCTACGAGCAGTACTTC. This encodes CASSLFSGKTGGYEQYF.

This clone has more than one count but fewer than ten. CDR3 sequence reads: CAWSVQGVDTEAFF. CDR3 nucleotides: TGTGCCTGGAGTGTACAGGGGGTGGACACTGAAGCTTTCTTT. The chain joins TRBV30 to TRBJ1-1; TRBD1 matches at 8 bases. This CDR3 is built from 14 residues. Germline lookup yields CDR1 GTSNPN and CDR2 SVGIG (reference sequence). V shed 0 bases, J shed 3 bases, and the junction held 3 bases outside the gene matches.

On this clone itself: Germline is not matched at one junction end, which may reflect a read error. This sequence joins TRBV28 and TRBJ1-2, with D perhaps matching TRBD1 (6 bases). Germline V lookup: CDR1 MDHEN, CDR2 SYDVKM. This CDR3 has 13 amino acids. The CDR3 nucleotides are TGTGCCAGCAGTTTACCTGGACAGCCCCTTCCTAGCTTC. Its translation: CASSLPGQPLPSF.

V is TRBV7-8 and J is TRBJ1-1; D is unresolved. This CDR3 has 14 amino acids. The V gene's germline CDR1 is SGHVS and CDR2 FQNEAQ. V lost 6 bases, J lost 8 bases, and 19 bases lay in between. CDR3 nucleotide sequence: TGTGCCAGCAGGACAAGCGGTCCAGGCAGGGAAGCTTTCTTT. It encodes CASRTSGPGREAFF.

The genes are TRBV25-1 and TRBJ1-5, with TRBD1 matching over 9 bases. Germline-derived CDR1 and CDR2 are MGHDK and SYGVNS. Trimming took 8 bases from V and 1 from J; bases not matched to a gene: 6. The CDR3 is 15 amino acids. As DNA, the CDR3 is TGTGCCAGCTTTGATGGGACAGGGAGCAATCAGCCCCAGCATTTT. Encoded protein: CASFDGTGSNQPQHF. Full variable domain (outside the CDR3, taken from reference TRBV25-1 and TRBJ1-5): EADIYQTPRYLVIGTGKKITLECSQTMGHDKMYWYQQDPGMELHLIHYSYGVNSTEKGDLSSESTVSRIRTEHFPLTLESARPSHTSQYLCASFDGTGSNQPQHFGDGTRLSIL.

This clone was observed a single time. V is TRBV5-1 and J is TRBJ2-5; tentatively, D is TRBD1 (5 bases). V was pared by 2 bases and J by 2 bases, with 10 bases between. Germline CDR1 is SGHRS and CDR2 is YFSETQ. This CDR3 is built from 14 residues. The CDR3 loop is CASSFVRDQETQYF. Here the CDR3 DNA reads TGCGCCAGCAGCTTTGTCAGGGATCAAGAGACCCAGTACTTC.

The chain has TRBV6-1 and TRBJ1-3; possible D gene TRBD1, 5 bases. The CDR3 length is 14 residues. V was trimmed by 3 bases and J by 4 bases, leaving 10 bases between them. Germline V gene lookup returns CDR1 MNHNS and CDR2 SASEGT. This CDR3 is CASSDWDSGNTIYF. CDR3 nucleotides: TGTGCCAGCAGTGACTGGGACTCGGGAAACACCATATATTTT.

The chain joins TRBV5-1 to TRBJ2-1, with 11 bases lining up with TRBD2. J gave up 2 bases and V 4 bases, and 5 bases lay outside the gene matches. Germline CDR1 and CDR2: SGHRS and YFSETQ. The CDR3 loop spans 16 amino acids. The CDR3 nucleotides are TGCGCCAGCAGCACCGGGACTAGCGGACCCTACAATGAGCAGTTCTTC. As protein: CASSTGTSGPYNEQFF.

The chain joins TRBV30 to TRBJ2-1; TRBD2 matches 11 bases. The junction had 12 bases not matched to a gene; V was cut back by 5 bases and J by 0 bases. The CDR3 spans 18 residues. Germline lookup yields CDR1 GTSNPN and CDR2 SVGIG (reference sequence). DNA of the CDR3: TGTGCCTGGGGGTCCCTAGCGGGAGGACCGAGCTCCTACAATGAGCAGTTCTTC. Residues: CAWGSLAGGPSSYNEQFF.

The V gene is TRBV19, the J gene TRBJ2-1, with a possible D match to TRBD1 (6 bases). The CDR3 runs 13 residues. The germline V and J ends were trimmed by 5 bases and 6 bases, with 11 bases remaining between them. Germline V gene lookup returns CDR1 LNHDA and CDR2 SQIVND (reference sequence). DNA for the CDR3: TGTGCCAGTAGTCTGGGGGCAGTCAATGAGCAGTTCTTC. It specifies CASSLGAVNEQFF.

This chain connects TRBV30 to TRBJ2-3, with a possible D match to TRBD1 (6 bases). This CDR3 comprises 11 residues. The V and J ends lost 5 bases and 6 bases respectively, with 9 bases between them. Looked up from germline, CDR1 is GTSNPN and CDR2 is SVGIG (reference sequence). The CDR3 DNA reads TGTGCCTGGGGGGGCCAGGATACGCAGTATTTT. This codes for CAWGGQDTQYF.

The rearrangement uses TRBV9 and TRBJ2-7; D may be TRBD1 (5 bases). Germline-derived CDR1 and CDR2 are SGDLS and YYNGEE. V was clipped by 0 bases and J by 2 bases, with 12 bases between them. This CDR3 is 15 amino acids long. The CDR3 nucleotides are TGTGCCAGCAGCGTAGGTTGGGGCTCTCCCTACGAGCAGTACTTC. This translates into CASSVGWGSPYEQYF.

The chain uses TRBV6-6 and TRBJ2-1, with 8 positions matching TRBD2. This CDR3 is 15 amino acids long. Trimming removed 8 bases from V and 7 bases from J; junction bases left unmatched: 13. Per germline, CDR1 MNHNY and CDR2 SVGAGI (reference sequence). CDR3 sequence (DNA): TGTGCCAGCCTCAGGAGCGGGAGCCAGGCGAATGAGCAGTTCTTC. It is translated as CASLRSGSQANEQFF.

This chain links TRBV5-8 with TRBJ1-3; possible D gene TRBD1, 5 bases. Germline CDR1 and CDR2: SGHTS and YDEGEE. Between the trimmed V and J ends, which lost 1 base and 0 bases, there was a span of 11 bases. CDR3 size: 16 residues. CDR3 DNA sequence: TGTGCCAGCAGCTTGCGCTCACAGGCCTCTGGAAACACCATATATTTT. Translating it yields CASSLRSQASGNTIYF.

This rearrangement joins TRBV28 to TRBJ2-1, with 8 bases identical to TRBD1. The V gene's germline CDR1 is MDHEN and CDR2 SYDVKM. This CDR3 is built from 15 residues. Trimming at V came to 5 bases and at J to 3 bases, leaving 6 bases not matched to a gene. This chain's CDR3 is CASSHRGTSYNEQFF. The CDR3 nucleotides are TGTGCCAGCAGTCACAGGGGGACGAGCTACAATGAGCAGTTCTTC.

This clone was counted once. The J gene is TRBJ2-2, the V gene TRBV5-6, with a weak D call TRBD2 (5 bases). Trimming removed 1 base at V and 7 bases at J, with 5 bases between. CDR1 and CDR2 (germline): SGHDT, YYEEEE. The CDR3 has 12 amino acids. The CDR3 DNA sequence: TGTGCCAGCAGCTTGAGCGGCGGGGAGCTGTTTTTT. It encodes CASSLSGGELFF.

The genes are TRBV6-1 and TRBJ1-4; D remains ambiguous. This CDR3 has 13 amino acids. The V end lost 10 bases, the J end lost 2 bases, and 11 bases lay between the germline ends. Germline V lookup: CDR1 MNHNS, CDR2 SASEGT. The CDR3 DNA reads TGTGCCACCAAGAGGTCTACTAATGAAAAACTGTTTTTT. Its protein is CATKRSTNEKLFF.

The rearrangement links TRBV7-2 to TRBJ1-3, with 8 bases fitting TRBD1. Trimming took 5 bases from V and 1 from J; bases not matched to a gene: 4. This CDR3 contains 15 residues. From germline, CDR1 is SGHTA and CDR2 FQGNSA. CDR3 residues: CASSVDRGSGNTIYF. The CDR3 DNA is TGTGCCAGCAGCGTTGACAGGGGTTCTGGAAACACCATATATTTT.

The gene calls are TRBV27 and TRBJ2-4; 12 nucleotides align to TRBD2. CDR3 size: 15 residues. The germline gives CDR1 MNHEY, CDR2 SMNVEV (reference sequence). V lost 5 bases, J lost 9 bases, and 8 bases stayed unmatched. This CDR3 is CASSLTSGRWSIQYF. CDR3 nucleotides: TGTGCCAGCAGTCTAACTAGCGGGAGGTGGAGCATTCAGTACTTC.

The rearrangement joins TRBV11-2 to TRBJ2-2, with D unresolved. CDR3 length: 11 residues. V was pared by 5 bases and J by 8 bases, with 6 bases between. Germline CDR1 is SGHAT and CDR2 is FQNNGV. CDR3 region: CASSTRGELFF. CDR3 DNA sequence: TGTGCCAGCAGCACCCGGGGGGAGCTGTTTTTT.

This sequence joins TRBV7-8 and TRBJ1-5; maybe TRBD1 (6 bases). V was clipped by 2 bases and J by 7 bases, with 15 bases between them. The CDR3 is made up of 15 amino acids. Germline CDR1 is SGHVS and CDR2 is FQNEAQ. The CDR3 reads CASSLITGLGQPQHF. In DNA, the CDR3 is TGTGCCAGCAGCTTAATCACAGGGCTTGGGCAGCCCCAGCATTTT.

V is TRBV6-5 and J is TRBJ1-1; D gene uncertain. The germline V and J ends were trimmed by 6 bases and 1 base, with 12 bases remaining between them. There are 14 residues in the CDR3. Germline CDR1 is MNHEY and CDR2 is SVGAGI. The CDR3 nucleotides are TGTGCCAGCAGGTCCCGCGGAAAGAACACTGAAGCTTTCTTT. It codes for CASRSRGKNTEAFF.

The V gene is TRBV5-4, the J gene TRBJ2-7, with D possibly being TRBD1 (6 bases). Germline V gene sequence: CDR1 SGHNT, CDR2 YYREEE (reference sequence). V lost 1 base and J lost 2, with 7 bases in between. This CDR3 is 13 amino acids long. CDR3 sequence reads: CASSLNRAYEQYF. In DNA form, the CDR3 reads TGTGCCAGCAGCTTGAACAGGGCCTACGAGCAGTACTTC.

The chain carries TRBV11-2 and TRBJ2-7; 9 nucleotides align to TRBD1. The CDR3 spans 13 residues. With V trimmed by 5 bases and J by 4 bases, 3 bases remained unmatched. Germline lookup yields CDR1 SGHAT and CDR2 FQNNGV. CDR3 bases: TGTGCCAGCAGCGCGGGACAGGGTTACGAGCAGTACTTC. Encoded protein: CASSAGQGYEQYF.

The rearrangement uses TRBV18 and TRBJ2-5; the match to TRBD1 covers 12 bases. This CDR3 comprises 16 residues. Germline values: CDR1 KGHSH, CDR2 LQKENI. V lost 3 bases, J lost 4 bases, and 6 bases stayed unmatched. The CDR3 here is CASSPTGTGGSETQYF. Written as DNA, the CDR3 is TGTGCCAGCTCACCTACCGGGACAGGGGGCTCAGAGACCCAGTACTTC.

The J gene is TRBJ2-7, the V gene TRBV7-2; possible D gene TRBD2, 6 bases. The CDR3 length is 16 residues. From germline, CDR1 is SGHTA and CDR2 FQGNSA. V was pared by 1 base and J by 0 bases, with 13 bases between. In DNA, the CDR3 is TGTGCCAGCAGCTTAGGCGGGACGTCCCTCTCCTACGAGCAGTACTTC. Protein product: CASSLGGTSLSYEQYF.

V and J are TRBV7-3 and TRBJ2-3, with TRBD2 matching over 10 bases. CDR1 and CDR2 from the germline V gene are SGHTA and FQGTGA. V shed 4 bases and J 1 base; nucleotides not matched to a gene: 11. The CDR3 extends over 18 amino acids. For the CDR3, the DNA is TGTGCCAGCAGCTCCACCCGACAGAGCGGGAGGGGCACAGATACGCAGTATTTT. This encodes CASSSTRQSGRGTDTQYF. Based on the CDR3 plus reference TRBV7-3 and TRBJ2-3, the full variable domain is GAGVSQTPSNKVTEKGKYVELRCDPISGHTALYWYRQSLGQGPEFLIYFQGTGAADDSGLPNDRFFAVRPEGSVSTLKIQRTERGDSAVYLCASSSTRQSGRGTDTQYFGPGTRLTVL.

This chain connects TRBV7-9 to TRBJ2-7, with 9 bases fitting TRBD2. Germline CDR1 reads SEHNR; CDR2 reads FQNEAQ (reference sequence). The CDR3 sequence is 13 residues long. Trimming at V came to 7 bases and at J to 4 bases, leaving 5 bases not matched to a gene. The CDR3: CASNPSGIYEQYF. The CDR3 region has the DNA TGTGCCAGCAACCCTAGCGGGATATACGAGCAGTACTTC. The whole variable domain, remainder taken from reference TRBV7-9 and TRBJ2-7, is DTGVSQNPRHKITKRGQNVTFRCDPISEHNRLYWYRQTLGQGPEFLTYFQNEAQLEKSRLLSDRFSAERPKGSFSTLEIQRTEQGDSAMYLCASNPSGIYEQYFGPGTRLTVT.